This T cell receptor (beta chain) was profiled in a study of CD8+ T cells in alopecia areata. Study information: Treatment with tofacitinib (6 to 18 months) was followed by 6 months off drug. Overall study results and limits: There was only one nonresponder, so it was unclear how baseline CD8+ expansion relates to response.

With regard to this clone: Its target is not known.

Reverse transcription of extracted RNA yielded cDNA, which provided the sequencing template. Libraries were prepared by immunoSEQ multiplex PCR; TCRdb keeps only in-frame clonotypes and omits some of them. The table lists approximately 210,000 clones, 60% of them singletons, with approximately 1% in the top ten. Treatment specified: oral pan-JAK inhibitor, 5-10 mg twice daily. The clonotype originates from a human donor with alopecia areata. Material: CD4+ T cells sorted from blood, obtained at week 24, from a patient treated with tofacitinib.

The CDR3: CAWSTGLAGTDTQYF. The CDR3 region has the DNA TGTGCCTGGAGTACGGGACTAGCGGGGACAGATACGCAGTATTTT. This chain links TRBV30 with TRBJ2-3; 13 nucleotides match TRBD2. After removal of 2 bases from V and 3 bases from J, the junction contained 2 bases not matched to a gene. CDR3 length: 15 residues. Germline V gene lookup returns CDR1 GTSNPN and CDR2 SVGIG (reference sequence).